The present TCR beta chain was sequenced within a study of beta chain features in type 1 diabetes. Germline CDR1 and CDR2: SGHVS and FNYEAQ. The J segment lost 7 bases and the V segment lost 5 bases, leaving 10 bases of the junction unmatched. This CDR3 comprises 16 residues. Of the isolated RNA, all was reverse transcribed, and so the sequenced material was expressed TCRB transcripts. The repertoire was sequenced with immunoSEQ multiplex PCR; TCRdb's copy has only in-frame clones and lacks some. This table has 350,000 to 450,000 clones, around 16% appearing once. The sequenced sample was naive CD4+ T cells from blood. The sequence was obtained from a woman aged 18-29 years in good health. This sequence joins TRBV7-6 and TRBJ2-1; 11 bases line up with TRBD2. CDR3 DNA sequence: TGTGCCAGCAGCCCCCGACTAGCGGGACTGTTTAATGAGCAGTTCTTC. It codes for CASSPRLAGLFNEQFF.